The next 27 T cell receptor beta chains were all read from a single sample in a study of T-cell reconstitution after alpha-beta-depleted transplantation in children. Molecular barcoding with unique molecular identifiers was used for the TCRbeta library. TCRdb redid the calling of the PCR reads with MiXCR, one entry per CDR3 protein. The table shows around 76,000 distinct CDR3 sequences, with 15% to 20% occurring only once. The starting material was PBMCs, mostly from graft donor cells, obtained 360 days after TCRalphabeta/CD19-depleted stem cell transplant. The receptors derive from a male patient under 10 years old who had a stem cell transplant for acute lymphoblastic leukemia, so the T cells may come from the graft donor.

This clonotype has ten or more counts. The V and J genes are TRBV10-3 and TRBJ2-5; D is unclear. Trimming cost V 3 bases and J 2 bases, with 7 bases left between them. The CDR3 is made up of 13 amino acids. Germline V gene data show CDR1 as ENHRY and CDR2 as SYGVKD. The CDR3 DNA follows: TGTGCCATCAGTGACGGTCAGCAAGAGACCCAGTACTTC. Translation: CAISDGQQETQYF.

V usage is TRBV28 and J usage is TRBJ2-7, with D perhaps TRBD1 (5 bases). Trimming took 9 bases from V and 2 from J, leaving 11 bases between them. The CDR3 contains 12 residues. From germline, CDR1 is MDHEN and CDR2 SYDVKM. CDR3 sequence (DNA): TGTGCCAGTGGGCGACAGACCTACGAGCAGTACTTC. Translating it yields CASGRQTYEQYF.

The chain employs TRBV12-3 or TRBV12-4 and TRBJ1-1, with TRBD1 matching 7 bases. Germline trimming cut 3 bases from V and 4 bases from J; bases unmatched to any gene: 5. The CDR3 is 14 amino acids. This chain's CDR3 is CASSFRGLITEAFF. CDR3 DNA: TGTGCCAGCAGTTTTAGGGGGCTCATCACTGAAGCTTTCTTT.

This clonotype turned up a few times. This chain's CDR3 is CASSLGWGSTEAFF. DNA of the CDR3: TGCGCCAGCAGCTTGGGCTGGGGTAGCACTGAAGCTTTCTTT. The chain joins TRBV5-1 to TRBJ1-1, with D uncertain. Trimming cost V 0 bases and J 4 bases, with 10 bases left between them. CDR1 is SGHRS and CDR2 is YFSETQ in the germline V gene. The CDR3 consists of 14 residues.

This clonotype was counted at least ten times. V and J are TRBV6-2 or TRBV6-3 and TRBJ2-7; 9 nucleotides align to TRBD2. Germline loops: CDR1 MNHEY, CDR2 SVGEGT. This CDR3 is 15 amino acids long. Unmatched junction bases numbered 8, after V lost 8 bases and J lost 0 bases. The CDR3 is CASLELAGSSYEQYF. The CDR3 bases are TGTGCCAGCCTCGAACTAGCGGGCTCCTCCTACGAGCAGTACTTC.

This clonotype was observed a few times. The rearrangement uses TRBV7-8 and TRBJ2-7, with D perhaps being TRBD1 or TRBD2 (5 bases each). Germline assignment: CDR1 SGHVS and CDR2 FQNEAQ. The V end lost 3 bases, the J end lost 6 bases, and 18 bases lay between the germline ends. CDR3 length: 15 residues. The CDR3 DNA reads TGTGCCAGCAGCTTCCACGGGGCCTTCCTTGGCGAGCAGTACTTC. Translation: CASSFHGAFLGEQYF. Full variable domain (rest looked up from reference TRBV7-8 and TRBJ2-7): GAGVSQSPRYKVAKRGQDVALRCDPISGHVSLFWYQQALGQGPEFLTYFQNEAQLDKSGLPSDRFFAERPEGSVSTLKIQRTQQEDSAVYLCASSFHGAFLGEQYFGPGTRLTVT.

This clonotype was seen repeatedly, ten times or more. The CDR3 is CASRYTEEAFF. The CDR3 DNA sequence: TGTGCCAGCAGGTATACAGAGGAAGCTTTCTTT. This rearrangement joins TRBV7-9 to TRBJ1-1, with unresolved D. V was pared by 6 bases and J by 8 bases, with 10 bases between. The CDR3 covers 11 residues. Germline loops: CDR1 SEHNR, CDR2 FQNEAQ (reference sequence).

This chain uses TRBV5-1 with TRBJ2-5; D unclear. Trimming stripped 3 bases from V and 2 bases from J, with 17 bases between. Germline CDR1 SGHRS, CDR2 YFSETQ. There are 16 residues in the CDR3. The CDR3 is CASSYYRAGQQETQYF. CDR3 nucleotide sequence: TGCGCCAGCAGCTATTACCGGGCAGGCCAACAAGAGACCCAGTACTTC.

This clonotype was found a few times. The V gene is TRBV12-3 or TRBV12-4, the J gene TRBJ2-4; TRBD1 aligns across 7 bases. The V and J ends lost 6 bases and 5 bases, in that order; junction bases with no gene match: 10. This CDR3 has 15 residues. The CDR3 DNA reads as TGTGCCAGCAGGGTAGACAGGGAGCTCGAAAACATTCAGTACTTC. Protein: CASRVDRELENIQYF.

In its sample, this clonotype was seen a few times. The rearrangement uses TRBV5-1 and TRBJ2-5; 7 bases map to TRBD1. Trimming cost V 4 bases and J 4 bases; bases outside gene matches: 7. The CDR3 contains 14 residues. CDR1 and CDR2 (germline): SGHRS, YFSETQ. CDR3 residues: CASSKGQLVETQYF. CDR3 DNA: TGCGCCAGCAGCAAGGGACAGCTAGTAGAGACCCAGTACTTC. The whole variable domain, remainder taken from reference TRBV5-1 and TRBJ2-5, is KAGVTQTPRYLIKTRGQQVTLSCSPISGHRSVSWYQQTPGQGLQFLFEYFSETQRNKGNFPGRFSGRQFSNSRSEMNVSTLELGDSALYLCASSKGQLVETQYFGPGTRLLVL.

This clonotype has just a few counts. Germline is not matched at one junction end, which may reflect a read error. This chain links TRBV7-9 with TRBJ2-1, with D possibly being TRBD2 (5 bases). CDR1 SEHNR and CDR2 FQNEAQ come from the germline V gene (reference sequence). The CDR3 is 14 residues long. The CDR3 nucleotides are TGTGCCAGCAGCCTAGCTCCTCATCGGAATGAGCAGTTCTTC. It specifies CASSLAPHRNEQFF. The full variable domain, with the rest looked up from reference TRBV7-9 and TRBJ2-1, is DTGVSQNPRHKITKRGQNVTFRCDPISEHNRLYWYRQTLGQGPEFLTYFQNEAQLEKSRLLSDRFSAERPKGSFSTLEIQRTEQGDSAMYLCASSLAPHRNEQFFGPGTRLTVL.

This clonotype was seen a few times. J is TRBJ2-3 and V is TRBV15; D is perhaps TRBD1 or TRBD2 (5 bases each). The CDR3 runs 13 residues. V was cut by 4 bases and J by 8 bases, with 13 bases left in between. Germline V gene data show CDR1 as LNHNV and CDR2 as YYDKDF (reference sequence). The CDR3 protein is CATSILVGGTQYF. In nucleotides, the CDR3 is TGTGCCACCAGCATACTGGTTGGGGGTACGCAGTATTTT.

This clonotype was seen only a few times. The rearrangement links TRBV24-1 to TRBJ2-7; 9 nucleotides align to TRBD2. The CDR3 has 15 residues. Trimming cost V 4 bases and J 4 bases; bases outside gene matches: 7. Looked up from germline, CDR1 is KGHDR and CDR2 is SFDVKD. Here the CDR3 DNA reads TGTGCCACCAGTGACCCGACTAGCGGTAAATACGAGCAGTACTTC. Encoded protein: CATSDPTSGKYEQYF.

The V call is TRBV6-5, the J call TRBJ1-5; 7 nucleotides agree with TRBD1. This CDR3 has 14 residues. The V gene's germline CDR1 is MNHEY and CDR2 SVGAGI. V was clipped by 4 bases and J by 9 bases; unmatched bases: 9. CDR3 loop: CASSSRTGEGPQHF. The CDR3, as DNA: TGTGCCAGCAGTTCAAGGACAGGCGAGGGGCCCCAGCATTTT.

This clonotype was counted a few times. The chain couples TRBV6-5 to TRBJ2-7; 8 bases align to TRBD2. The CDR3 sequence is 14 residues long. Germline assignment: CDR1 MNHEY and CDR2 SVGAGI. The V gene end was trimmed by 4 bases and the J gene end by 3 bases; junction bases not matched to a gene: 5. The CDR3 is CASSLTGLGYEQYF. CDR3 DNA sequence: TGTGCCAGCAGTTTAACGGGACTAGGCTACGAGCAGTACTTC.

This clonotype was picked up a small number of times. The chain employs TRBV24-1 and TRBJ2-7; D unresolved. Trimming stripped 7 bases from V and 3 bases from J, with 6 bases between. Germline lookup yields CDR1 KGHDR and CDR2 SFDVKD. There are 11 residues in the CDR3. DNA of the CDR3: TGTGCCACCAGGCGAGGCTACGAGCAGTACTTC. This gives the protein CATRRGYEQYF.

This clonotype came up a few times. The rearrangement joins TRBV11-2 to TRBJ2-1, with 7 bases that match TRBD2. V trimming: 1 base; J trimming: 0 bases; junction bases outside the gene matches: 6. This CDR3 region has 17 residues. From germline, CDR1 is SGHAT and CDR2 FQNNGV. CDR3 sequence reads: CASSLGMERGSYNEQFF. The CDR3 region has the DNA TGTGCCAGCAGCTTAGGGATGGAGCGGGGCTCCTACAATGAGCAGTTCTTC.

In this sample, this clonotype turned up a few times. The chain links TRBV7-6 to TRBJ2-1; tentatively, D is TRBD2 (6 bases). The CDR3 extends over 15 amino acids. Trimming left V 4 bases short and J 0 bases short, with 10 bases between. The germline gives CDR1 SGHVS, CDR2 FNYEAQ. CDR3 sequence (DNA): TGTGCCAGCAGCTCTAGCGTGAGCTCCTACAATGAGCAGTTCTTC. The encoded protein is CASSSSVSSYNEQFF.

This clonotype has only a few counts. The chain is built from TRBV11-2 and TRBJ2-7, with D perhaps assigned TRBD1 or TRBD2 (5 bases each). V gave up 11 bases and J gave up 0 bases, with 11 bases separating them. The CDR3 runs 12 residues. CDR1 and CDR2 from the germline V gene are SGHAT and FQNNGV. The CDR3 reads CASAGSSYEQYF. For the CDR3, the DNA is TGTGCCTCTGCAGGGAGCTCCTACGAGCAGTACTTC.

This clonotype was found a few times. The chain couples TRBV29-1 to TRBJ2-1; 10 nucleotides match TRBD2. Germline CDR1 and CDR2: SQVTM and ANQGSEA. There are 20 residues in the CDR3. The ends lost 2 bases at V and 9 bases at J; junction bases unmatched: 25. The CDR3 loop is CSVERIIVVARLAGEGEQFF. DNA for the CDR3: TGCAGCGTTGAAAGGATAATAGTGGTCGCGAGACTAGCGGGTGAGGGTGAGCAGTTCTTC.

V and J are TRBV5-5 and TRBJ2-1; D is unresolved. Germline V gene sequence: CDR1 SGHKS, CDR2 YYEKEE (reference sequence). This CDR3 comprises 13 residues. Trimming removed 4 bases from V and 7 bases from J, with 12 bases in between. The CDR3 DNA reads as TGTGCCAGCAGCCCGGTGGAGAGAAATGAGCAGTTCTTC. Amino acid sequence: CASSPVERNEQFF.

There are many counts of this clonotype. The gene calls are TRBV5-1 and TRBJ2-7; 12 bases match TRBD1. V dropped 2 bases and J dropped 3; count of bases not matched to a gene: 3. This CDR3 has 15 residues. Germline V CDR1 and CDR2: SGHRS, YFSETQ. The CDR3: CASSFGTGGYYEQYF. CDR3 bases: TGCGCCAGCAGCTTCGGGACAGGGGGCTACTACGAGCAGTACTTC. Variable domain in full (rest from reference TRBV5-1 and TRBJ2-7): KAGVTQTPRYLIKTRGQQVTLSCSPISGHRSVSWYQQTPGQGLQFLFEYFSETQRNKGNFPGRFSGRQFSNSRSEMNVSTLELGDSALYLCASSFGTGGYYEQYFGPGTRLTVT.

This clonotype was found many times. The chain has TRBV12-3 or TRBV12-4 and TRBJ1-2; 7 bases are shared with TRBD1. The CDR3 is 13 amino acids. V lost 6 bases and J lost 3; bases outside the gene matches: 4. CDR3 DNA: TGTGCCAGCAGCTTCGGGACAGACTATGGCTACACCTTC. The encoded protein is CASSFGTDYGYTF.

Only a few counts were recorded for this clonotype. CDR3 bases: TGTGCCAGCTCACAGGGAGGCAATGAGCAGTTCTTC. Its translation is CASSQGGNEQFF. J is TRBJ2-1 and V is TRBV18, with D possibly matching TRBD2 (6 bases). Trimming pared 4 bases from V and 6 bases from J, leaving 7 bases between. Germline CDR1 KGHSH, CDR2 LQKENI. The CDR3 is 12 residues long.

CDR3 in amino acids: CASSAHSAGIAGELFF. The CDR3 DNA reads as TGTGCCAGCAGTGCGCATTCGGCGGGAATTGCCGGGGAGCTGTTTTTT. The rearrangement links TRBV2 to TRBJ2-2; D possibly corresponds to TRBD2 (6 bases). V gave up 4 bases and J gave up 6 bases, with 18 bases separating them. The CDR3 spans 16 residues. CDR1 is SNHLY, CDR2 FYNNEI, per germline.

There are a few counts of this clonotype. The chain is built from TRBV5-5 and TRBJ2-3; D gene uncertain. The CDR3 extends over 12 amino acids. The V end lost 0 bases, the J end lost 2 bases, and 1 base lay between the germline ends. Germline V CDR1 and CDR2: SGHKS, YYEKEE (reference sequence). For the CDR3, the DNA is TGTGCCAGCAGCTTGGACACAGATACGCAGTATTTT. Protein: CASSLDTDTQYF.

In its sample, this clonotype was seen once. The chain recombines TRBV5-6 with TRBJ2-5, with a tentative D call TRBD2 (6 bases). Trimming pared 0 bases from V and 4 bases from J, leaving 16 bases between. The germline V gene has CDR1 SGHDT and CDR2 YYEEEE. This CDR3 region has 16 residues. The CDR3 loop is CASSLAPLLAGETQYF. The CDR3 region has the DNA TGTGCCAGCAGCTTGGCCCCCTTACTAGCCGGAGAGACCCAGTACTTC.